The entry below gives a single TCR beta chain sequence along with its context. As yet, its antigen is unknown. With 5 bases removed from V and 5 bases from J, the gap between germline ends came to 18 bases. The CDR3 contains 15 residues. CDR1 and CDR2 from the germline V gene are SQVTM and ANQGSEA. The data are from a study of response to subunit inactivated influenza vaccine. Via MiXCR, TCRdb re-called the RT-PCR reads, giving one row per CDR3 protein. The table lists 500,000 to 550,000 distinct CDR3 sequences, under 9% of them singletons, with roughly 13% in the top ten. Overall study results and limits: Each seasonal influenza vaccination, the authors suggested, recruits few new T cells.

This chain uses TRBV29-1 with TRBJ2-2; tentative D call: TRBD2 (6 bases). This TCR derives from a man aged 50-75 years who received an inactivated influenza vaccine. The material sequenced was PBMCs from blood, taken roughly 24 months after vaccination. As DNA, the CDR3 is TGCAGCGTTCAATTGGAGGGAGTGGGGACCGGGGAGCTGTTTTTT. This encodes CSVQLEGVGTGELFF.